The next 28 T cell receptor beta chains were all read from a single sample in a study of naive and memory T cell subsets. Two oligonucleotides, mixed equimolar, formed the beta constant-region primer covering TRBC1 and TRBC2. TCRdb recomputed calls from the UMI-ligation and nested PCR reads with MiXCR, one row per CDR3 protein. The sample lists some 87,000 distinct CDR3 sequences, about 7% seen once, with around 1.5% in the top ten. The sample was central memory CD4+ T cells from blood. Source of these receptors: a human donor in good health.

The chain joins TRBV23-1 to TRBJ2-7; D not resolved. Being an ORF, TRBV23-1 has a function that is uncertain. CDR3 length: 13 residues. Trimming pared 0 bases from V and 3 bases from J, leaving 6 bases between. The CDR3 DNA sequence: TGCGCCAGCAGTCAATCCTTCCGCTACGAGCAGTACTTC. It translates to CASSQSFRYEQYF.

This clonotype was detected only a few times. The J gene is TRBJ1-2, the V gene TRBV7-2; a possible D gene is TRBD1 (6 bases). The CDR3 has 16 amino acids. The germline V gene encodes CDR1 SGHTA and CDR2 FQGNSA. Between the trimmed V and J ends, which lost 3 bases and 0 bases, there was a span of 14 bases. The CDR3 DNA reads TGTGCCAGCAGCTTGGCCTCGCAGGGGACTAACTATGGCTACACCTTC. Its translation: CASSLASQGTNYGYTF.

This sequence joins TRBV7-2 and TRBJ2-3; TRBD1 matches at 11 bases. The CDR3 is made up of 14 amino acids. Germline V gene sequence: CDR1 SGHTA, CDR2 FQGNSA. The J segment lost 3 bases and the V segment lost 10 bases, leaving 6 bases of the junction unmatched. Here the CDR3 DNA reads TGTGCCACCTCGGACAGGGGGCAGACAGATACGCAGTATTTT. Translated: CATSDRGQTDTQYF.

This clonotype was picked up a small number of times. The chain uses TRBV28 and TRBJ2-1, with 11 bases aligning to TRBD2. This CDR3 comprises 14 residues. V gave up 4 bases and J gave up 7 bases; unmatched junction bases: 3. Looked up from germline, CDR1 is MDHEN and CDR2 is SYDVKM. CDR3 protein: CASSWGTSGNEQFF. CDR3 sequence (DNA): TGTGCCAGCAGTTGGGGGACTAGCGGTAATGAGCAGTTCTTC.

The gene calls are TRBV13 and TRBJ2-3; possibly TRBD2 for D (7 bases). V was cut by 2 bases and J by 4 bases, with 13 bases left in between. The CDR3 consists of 15 residues. CDR1 is PRHDT and CDR2 is FYEKMQ in the germline V gene (reference sequence). The CDR3 nucleotides read TGTGCCAGCAGCTTAAACGGGGGGCCTTCAGATACGCAGTATTTT. This sequence encodes CASSLNGGPSDTQYF.

The J gene is TRBJ2-1, the V gene TRBV20-1, with D perhaps matching TRBD1 or TRBD2 (5 bases each). CDR1 is DFQATT and CDR2 is SNEGSKA in the germline V gene (reference sequence). The V gene lost 3 bases and the J gene lost 6 bases, with 18 bases spanning the gap. The CDR3 sequence is 15 residues long. Written as DNA, the CDR3 is TGCAGTGCTAGTTTTGGGGGTCTCAAGACCAATGAGCAGTTCTTC. It translates to CSASFGGLKTNEQFF.

This sequence joins TRBV29-1 and TRBJ2-3, with D possibly matching TRBD1 (5 bases). The CDR3 contains 16 residues. Germline CDR1 is SQVTM and CDR2 is ANQGSEA. Between the trimmed V and J ends, which lost 5 bases and 0 bases, there was a span of 18 bases. CDR3 DNA sequence: TGCAGCGTTCGATTGTACAGGAGAACGAGCACAGATACGCAGTATTTT. Translated: CSVRLYRRTSTDTQYF.

This chain joins TRBV15 and TRBJ2-5; D uncertain. The CDR3 covers 14 residues. The V end was cut by 0 bases, the J end by 4 bases, with 9 bases between. CDR1 and CDR2 (germline): LNHNV, YYDKDF (reference sequence). The CDR3 here is CATSRDVAGETQYF. The DNA of the CDR3 is TGTGCCACCAGCAGAGATGTGGCAGGAGAGACCCAGTACTTC.

In regard to this clonotype: The junction differs from germline at one of its ends, possibly a read error. V gene TRBV2 combines with J gene TRBJ1-3, with unresolved D. The CDR3 sequence is 15 residues long. Germline values: CDR1 SNHLY, CDR2 FYNNEI. CDR3 DNA: TGTGCCAGCAGTGAAGGTTACAGCTCTGGAAACACCACATATTTT. Protein: CASSEGYSSGNTTYF. Combining the CDR3 with reference TRBV2 and TRBJ1-3 gives the whole variable domain EPEVTQTPSHQVTQMGQEVILRCVPISNHLYFYWYRQILGQKVEFLVSFYNNEISEKSEIFDDQFSVERPDGSNFTLKIRSTKLEDSAMYFCASSEGYSSGNTTYFGEGSWLTVV.

The table lists this clonotype with a few counts. J is TRBJ2-1 and V is TRBV20-1; no clear D gene. There are 13 residues in the CDR3. Germline V gives CDR1 DFQATT, CDR2 SNEGSKA (reference sequence). Trimming pared 5 bases from V and 4 bases from J, leaving 12 bases between. CDR3 residues: CSARAQWYNEQFF. The CDR3 DNA reads TGCAGTGCTCGCGCACAGTGGTACAATGAGCAGTTCTTC.

The table lists this clonotype with many counts. This chain joins TRBV20-1 and TRBJ2-5; no definite D call. There are 14 residues in the CDR3. Trimming took 1 base from V and 1 from J, leaving 10 bases between them. Germline-derived CDR1 and CDR2 are DFQATT and SNEGSKA (reference sequence). The CDR3 DNA follows: TGCAGTGCTAGAGTCCTCACCTCCCAAGAGACCCAGTACTTC. This gives the protein CSARVLTSQETQYF.

This clonotype was recorded at least ten times. This chain connects TRBV7-2 to TRBJ1-6; TRBD1 might be the D (5 bases). V lost 6 bases and J 7 bases, leaving 16 bases between the germline ends. The CDR3 is 15 amino acids. CDR1 and CDR2 from the germline V gene are SGHTA and FQGNSA. The CDR3 sequence is CASRRTSGGNSPLHF. CDR3 sequence (DNA): TGTGCCAGCAGACGAACGAGTGGGGGGAATTCACCCCTCCACTTT.

Ten or more counts support this clonotype. J is TRBJ1-6 and V is TRBV7-2; D remains ambiguous. Trimming shortened V by 2 bases and J by 7 bases, and 6 bases separated the two germline ends. Germline V gives CDR1 SGHTA, CDR2 FQGNSA. The CDR3 sequence is 13 residues long. DNA for the CDR3: TGTGCCAGCAGCTTAATACAGAATTCACCCCTCCACTTT. This codes for CASSLIQNSPLHF.

The chain uses TRBV7-8 and TRBJ1-1; the D is unclear. Looked up from germline, CDR1 is SGHVS and CDR2 is FQNEAQ. The V gene lost 8 bases and the J gene lost 0 bases, with 13 bases spanning the gap. The CDR3 spans 14 residues. CDR3 region: CASRPRWMNTEAFF. CDR3 nucleotide sequence: TGTGCCAGCCGCCCCAGGTGGATGAACACTGAAGCTTTCTTT. The full variable domain, in which reference TRBV7-8 and TRBJ1-1 provide the parts outside the CDR3, is GAGVSQSPRYKVAKRGQDVALRCDPISGHVSLFWYQQALGQGPEFLTYFQNEAQLDKSGLPSDRFFAERPEGSVSTLKIQRTQQEDSAVYLCASRPRWMNTEAFFGQGTRLTVV.

The chain has TRBV12-3 or TRBV12-4 and TRBJ2-7; D gene uncertain. V lost 3 bases to trimming and J lost 3 bases, with 9 bases between them. The CDR3 extends over 13 amino acids. Written as DNA, the CDR3 is TGTGCCAGCAGTTTTGGGCTTTTCTACGAGCAGTACTTC. Its protein product is CASSFGLFYEQYF.

The chain employs TRBV7-2 and TRBJ2-5; D uncertain. V was pared by 5 bases and J by 5 bases, with 12 bases between. This CDR3 spans 13 amino acids. The germline V gene has CDR1 SGHTA and CDR2 FQGNSA. This CDR3 is CASSRLIGETQYF. The CDR3 coding sequence is TGTGCCAGCAGCCGCCTAATCGGGGAGACCCAGTACTTC.

Only a few counts were recorded for this clonotype. V and J are TRBV15 and TRBJ2-3, with D possibly being TRBD1 (6 bases). The V end lost 3 bases, the J end lost 2 bases, and 9 bases lay between the germline ends. Germline lookup yields CDR1 LNHNV and CDR2 YYDKDF (reference sequence). This CDR3 has 14 residues. Written as DNA, the CDR3 is TGTGCCACCAGCAGGTGGACAGCCACAGATACGCAGTATTTT. It yields the protein CATSRWTATDTQYF.

This chain uses TRBV5-1 with TRBJ2-5, with 7 bases lining up with TRBD1. Trimming cost V 0 bases and J 2 bases; bases outside gene matches: 4. CDR3 length: 15 residues. CDR1 is SGHRS and CDR2 is YFSETQ in the germline V gene. CDR3: CASSLDPGQQETQYF. In DNA, the CDR3 is TGCGCCAGCAGCTTGGACCCGGGACAGCAAGAGACCCAGTACTTC.

In this sample, this clonotype turned up many times. The V call is TRBV20-1, the J call TRBJ2-3; perhaps TRBD2 as D (6 bases). The V and J ends lost 6 bases and 2 bases respectively, with 18 bases between them. The CDR3 runs to 15 residues. Germline V gene sequence: CDR1 DFQATT, CDR2 SNEGSKA (reference sequence). The CDR3 DNA reads TGCAGTGCCCAGACGGGGGACTGGTCCACAGATACGCAGTATTTT. It codes for CSAQTGDWSTDTQYF.

This clonotype was counted at least ten times. The rearrangement links TRBV4-2 to TRBJ2-2; a weak D match, TRBD2 (6 bases). The CDR3 runs 16 residues. Germline V CDR1 and CDR2: LGHNA, YNFKEQ. V lost 1 base, J lost 2 bases, and 11 bases lay in between. In DNA form, the CDR3 reads TGTGCCAGCAGCCAAGGTTGGGGGGATAACACCGGGGAGCTGTTTTTT. Its translation: CASSQGWGDNTGELFF.

There are many counts of this clonotype. The CDR3 loop reads CSASRQGVGNTIYF. The CDR3 nucleotides read TGCAGTGCTAGTAGACAGGGGGTAGGAAACACCATATATTTT. The chain is built from TRBV20-1 and TRBJ1-3; 9 nucleotides line up with TRBD1. J was trimmed by 4 bases and V by 3 bases; bases with no gene match: 4. Germline-derived CDR1 and CDR2 are DFQATT and SNEGSKA (reference sequence). There are 14 residues in the CDR3.

This clonotype was counted a single time. A much bigger clone sits one base away, suggesting this may be a read error. The conserved phenylalanine or tryptophan is not found at the CDR3 terminus, so this likely reflects a read error. This chain connects TRBV7-2 to TRBJ2-7; 9 positions agree with TRBD2. The CDR3 is made up of 16 amino acids. V lost 1 base and J lost 5; bases outside the gene matches: 9. CDR1 is SGHTA, CDR2 FQGNSA, per germline. The CDR3 sequence: CASSLGWLAGQDEQYS. The CDR3 region has the DNA TGTGCCAGCAGCTTAGGATGGCTAGCGGGACAAGACGAGCAGTACTCC.

This clonotype showed up just a few times. The CDR3 spells CASSQEEAANGRDYTTGELFF. The DNA for the CDR3 is TGTGCCAGCAGCCAAGAGGAGGCAGCCAATGGCCGGGACTACACCACCGGGGAGCTGTTTTTT. The rearrangement joins TRBV3-1 to TRBJ2-2, with 7 nucleotides matching TRBD2. Trimming took 0 bases from V and 4 from J; bases not matched to a gene: 20. Germline V gene data show CDR1 as LGHDT and CDR2 as YNNKEL (reference sequence). The CDR3 runs to 21 residues.

CDR3 sequence: CASSLTGTESNQPQHF. The DNA of the CDR3 is TGTGCCAGCTCACTGACCGGGACAGAAAGCAATCAGCCCCAGCATTTT. The chain uses TRBV18 and TRBJ1-5; 7 nucleotides match TRBD1. The germline CDR1 and CDR2 sequences are KGHSH and LQKENI. The length of the CDR3 is 16 residues. V trimming: 4 bases; J trimming: 1 base; junction bases outside the gene matches: 7.

This chain uses TRBV3-1 with TRBJ1-5, with a tentative D call TRBD1 (6 bases). This CDR3 has 13 residues. The V end was cut by 3 bases, the J end by 8 bases, with 11 bases between. CDR1 is LGHDT and CDR2 is YNNKEL in the germline V gene (reference sequence). The CDR3 here is CASSQGASEPQHF. DNA for the CDR3: TGTGCCAGCAGCCAGGGGGCTTCGGAGCCCCAGCATTTT.

This clonotype was observed at least ten times. This chain uses TRBV12-3 or TRBV12-4 with TRBJ1-5; 8 positions match TRBD1. This CDR3 region has 13 residues. The ends lost 5 bases at V and 5 bases at J; junction bases unmatched: 2. The CDR3 nucleotides read TGTGCCAGCAGTGGACAGGGCCATCAGCCCCAGCATTTT. This codes for CASSGQGHQPQHF.

V gene TRBV7-9 combines with J gene TRBJ2-7; 7 positions agree with TRBD1. CDR3 length: 13 amino acids. With V trimmed by 6 bases and J by 6 bases, 8 bases remained unmatched. In germline, CDR1 is SEHNR, CDR2 FQNEAQ (reference sequence). CDR3 loop: CASRTGSLGEQYF. CDR3 bases: TGTGCCAGCAGGACAGGGTCATTGGGCGAGCAGTACTTC.

This clonotype was recorded at least ten times. The chain joins TRBV20-1 to TRBJ1-6; TRBD1 is a possible D gene (5 bases). The CDR3 runs to 15 residues. Trimming pared 0 bases from V and 6 bases from J, leaving 12 bases between. Germline V lookup: CDR1 DFQATT, CDR2 SNEGSKA (reference sequence). The CDR3 DNA follows: TGCAGTGCTAGAGAGCAGGGCAGGCGTAATTCACCCCTCCACTTT. Encoded protein: CSAREQGRRNSPLHF.